The source of this TCR beta chain is a study of shared clonotypes between healthy human individuals. Terminally differentiated effector memory CD45RA+ cells were left out of the naive CD8 fraction, which was CD45RO-negative and positively selected for CCR7. Study-wide results and caveats: Only a few donors were included, so the genetic and exposure-history diversity represented was limited. Naive CD4 clonotypes were shared across several donors at about 5.3%.

Comment on this clone: Its antigen is not known. At the DNA level, this CDR3 is encoded by other sequences in the same sample as well.

The study ran the assay at deep level. Method: immunoSEQ multiplex PCR; TCRdb's copy keeps in-frame clones and lacks some. The sample gives millions of clones, just under 95% of which show up once; approximately 1.2% is in the top ten. What was sequenced was naive CD8+ T cells sorted from blood. The receptor comes from a man aged 18 to 29 in good health.

CDR3 region: CASSPTGNEQFF. CDR3 bases: TGTGCCAGCAGCCCGACAGGCAATGAGCAGTTCTTC. This sequence joins TRBV7-9 and TRBJ2-1, with D tentatively TRBD1 (6 bases). The CDR3 has 12 amino acids. The germline gives CDR1 SEHNR, CDR2 FQNEAQ (reference sequence). The germline V and J ends were trimmed by 5 bases and 6 bases, with 8 bases remaining between them.